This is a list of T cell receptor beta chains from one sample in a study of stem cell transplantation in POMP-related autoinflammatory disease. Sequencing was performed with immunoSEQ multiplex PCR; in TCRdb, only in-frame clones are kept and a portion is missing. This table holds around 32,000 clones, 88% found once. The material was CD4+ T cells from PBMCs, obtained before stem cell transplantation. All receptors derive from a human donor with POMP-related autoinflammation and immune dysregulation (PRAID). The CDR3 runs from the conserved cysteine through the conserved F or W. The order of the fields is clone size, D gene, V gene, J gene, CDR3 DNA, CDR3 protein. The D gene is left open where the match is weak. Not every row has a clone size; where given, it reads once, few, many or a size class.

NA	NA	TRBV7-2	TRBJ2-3	TGTGCCAGCAGCTTAGCGGGGGGGCGCGATACGCAGTATTTT	CASSLAGGRDTQYF
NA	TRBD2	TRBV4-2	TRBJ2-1	TGTGCCAGCAGCCAAGAAGGGCTAGCGGGCTACAATGAGCAGTTCTTC	CASSQEGLAGYNEQFF
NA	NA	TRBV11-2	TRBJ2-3	TGTGCCAGCAGCTTACAGCTAACGACCTTTGTCTCAGATACGCAGTATTTT	CASSLQLTTFVSDTQYF
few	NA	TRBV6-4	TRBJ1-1	TGTGCCAGCCGACACGACACCAACACTGAAGCTTTCTTT	CASRHDTNTEAFF
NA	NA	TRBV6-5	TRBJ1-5	TGTGCCAGCAGTCTGGACGCCTTTAGCAATCAGCCCCAGCATTTT	CASSLDAFSNQPQHF
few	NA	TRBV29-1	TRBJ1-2	TGCAGCGCTGGGGGAGGACAGTCACCCTCCTATGGCTACACCTTC	CSAGGGQSPSYGYTF
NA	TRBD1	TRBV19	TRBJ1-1	TGTGCCAGTAGTATAAACCGACAGGGAGGGACTGAAGCTTTCTTT	CASSINRQGGTEAFF
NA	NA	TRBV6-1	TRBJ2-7	TGTGCCAGCAGTGCTACAGGTTACGAGCAGTACTTC	CASSATGYEQYF
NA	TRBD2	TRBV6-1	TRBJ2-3	TGTGCCAGCAGTGAGTTTGTGCGGGGGGGCAGCACAGATACGCAGTATTTT	CASSEFVRGGSTDTQYF
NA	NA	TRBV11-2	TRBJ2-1	TGTGCCAGCAGCTTAAGGGTAAGCAGCTCCTACAATGAGCAGTTCTTC	CASSLRVSSSYNEQFF
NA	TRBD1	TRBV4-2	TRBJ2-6	TGTGCCAGCAGCCCAGACGCCGGGACAGGGAGCGCTGGGGCCAACGTCCTGACTTTC	CASSPDAGTGSAGANVLTF
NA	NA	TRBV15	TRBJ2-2	TGTGCCACCGGGCGGAGTAACACCGGGGAGCTGTTTTTT	CATGRSNTGELFF
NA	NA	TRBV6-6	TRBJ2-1	TGTGCCAGCAGTTACTCGACGGGACTCCAGTTCTTC	CASSYSTGLQFF
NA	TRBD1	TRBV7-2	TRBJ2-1	TGTGCCAGCAGCTTCGGGACAGGGATGGATGAGCAGTTCTTC	CASSFGTGMDEQFF
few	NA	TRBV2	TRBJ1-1	TGTGCCAGCAGGAAATTCACTGAAGCTTTCTTT	CASRKFTEAFF
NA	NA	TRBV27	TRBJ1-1	TGTGCCAGCAGTTCCCTCCAGAAGACTGAAGCTTTCTTT	CASSSLQKTEAFF
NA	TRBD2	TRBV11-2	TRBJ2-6	TGTGCCAGCAGCTCCCTACGGAGGGGCGGGAGCTCTGGGGCCAACGTCCTGACTTTC	CASSSLRRGGSSGANVLTF
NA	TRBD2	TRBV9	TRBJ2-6	TGTGCCAGCAGCGTAGGACTAGCCGCCGGGGCCAACGTCCTGACTTTC	CASSVGLAAGANVLTF
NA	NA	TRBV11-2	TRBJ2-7	TGTGCCAGCAGCTGGGGAACCGGGACGGGAGACTCCGAGCAGTACTTC	CASSWGTGTGDSEQYF
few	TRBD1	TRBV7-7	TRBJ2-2	TGTGCTAGCAGCCCGACGACAGGGGCGAGCGGGGAGCTGTTTTTT	CASSPTTGASGELFF
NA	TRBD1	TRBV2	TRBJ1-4	TGTGCCACGGACAGGGAGGGGGCGAATGAAAAACTGTTTTTT	CATDREGANEKLFF
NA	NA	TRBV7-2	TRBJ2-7	TGTGCCAGCAGAGCTTATGTAGGGTCCTACGAGCAGTACTTC	CASRAYVGSYEQYF
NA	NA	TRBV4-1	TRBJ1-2	TGCGCCAGCAGCCACCTGGTCGGGGGTGGCTACACCTTC	CASSHLVGGGYTF
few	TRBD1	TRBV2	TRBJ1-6	TGTGCCAGCAATACAGGGGGCAATTCACCCCTCCACTTT	CASNTGGNSPLHF
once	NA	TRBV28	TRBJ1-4	TGTGCCAGCAGTTTAAAGAATGAAAAACTGTTTTTT	CASSLKNEKLFF
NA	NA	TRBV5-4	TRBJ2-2	TGTGCCAGCAGCTTGGGGGGAGGCATGAACACCGGGGAGCTGTTTTTT	CASSLGGGMNTGELFF
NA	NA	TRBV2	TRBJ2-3	TGTGCCAGCAGTGCAAGACAGTTAGATACGCAGTATTTT	CASSARQLDTQYF
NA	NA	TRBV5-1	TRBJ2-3	TGCGCCAGCAGCCCTAGTACAGATACGCAGTATTTT	CASSPSTDTQYF
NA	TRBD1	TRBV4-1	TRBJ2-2	TGCGCCAGCAGCCAACAGGACAGGGGGACCGGGGAGCTGTTTTTT	CASSQQDRGTGELFF
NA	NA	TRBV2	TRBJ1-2	TGTGCCAGCAGTGAATTCTCAGGGGCAGGAGTATATGGCTACACCTTC	CASSEFSGAGVYGYTF
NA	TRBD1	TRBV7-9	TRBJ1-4	TGTGCCAGCAGCCGGGGACAGGGAGGGCTAAATGAAAAACTGTTTTTT	CASSRGQGGLNEKLFF
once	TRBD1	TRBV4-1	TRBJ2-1	TGCGCCAGCAGCCCCGGACAGGGGTTCATGAATGAGCAGTTCTTC	CASSPGQGFMNEQFF
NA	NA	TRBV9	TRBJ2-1	TGTGCCAGCAGGGGGATAGCGGAGGCGGATTACAATGAGCAGTTCTTC	CASRGIAEADYNEQFF
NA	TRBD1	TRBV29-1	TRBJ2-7	TGCAGCGTCACCGCACCTACAGGGGTAAGTGAGCAGTACTTC	CSVTAPTGVSEQYF
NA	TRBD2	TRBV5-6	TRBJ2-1	TGTGCCAGCAGCTTCTTAGCGGGAGGACACAATGAGCAGTTCTTC	CASSFLAGGHNEQFF
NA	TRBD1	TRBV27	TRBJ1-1	TGTGCCAGCAGTTTCCAGACAGGGAACGGAATGAACACTGAAGCTTTCTTT	CASSFQTGNGMNTEAFF
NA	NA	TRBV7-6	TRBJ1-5	TGTGCCAGCAGCTTACAGGTTTCTCAGCCCCAGCATTTT	CASSLQVSQPQHF
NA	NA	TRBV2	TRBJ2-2	TGTGCCAGCAGAGACAGGACTAACACCGGGGAGCTGTTTTTT	CASRDRTNTGELFF
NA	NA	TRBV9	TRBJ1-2	TGTGCCAGCAGCGTAGACGGGGCTAACTATGGCTACACCTTC	CASSVDGANYGYTF
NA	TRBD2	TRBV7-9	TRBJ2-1	TGTGCCAGCTCCAGCGGGAGTTACAATGAGCAGTTCTTC	CASSSGSYNEQFF
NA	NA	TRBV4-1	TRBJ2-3	TGCGCCAGCAGCATATCTACTAGTTCCGATACGCAGTATTTT	CASSISTSSDTQYF